The 24 T cell receptor beta chains in this list originate from one sample, sequenced in a study of cytomegalovirus exposure and HLA in healthy donors. Primers for the PCR totalled 60 Vbeta and 13 Jbeta. TCRdb's table, derived via immunoSEQ multiplex PCR, lists solely in-frame clones and lacks some. The sample includes about 160,000 clones, approximately 80% of them seen just once. The sample comprised PBMCs. All receptors come from a woman in her forties or fifties in good health and CMV-seropositive.

The chain is built from TRBV28 and TRBJ1-2, with TRBD1 as a possible D gene (5 bases). CDR1 and CDR2 from the germline V gene are MDHEN and SYDVKM. CDR3 length equals 15 residues. V was pared by 5 bases and J by 5 bases, with 18 bases between. CDR3 loop: CASSPGDSRVYGYTF. DNA of the CDR3: TGTGCCAGCAGTCCCGGGGACTCTCGGGTGTATGGCTACACCTTC.

This chain links TRBV6-1 with TRBJ2-3, with D perhaps matching TRBD2 (6 bases). This CDR3 has 17 amino acids. Germline CDR1 MNHNS, CDR2 SASEGT. V lost 1 base and J 2 bases, leaving 16 bases between the germline ends. This CDR3 is CASSEELAQRPTDTQYF. The DNA of the CDR3 is TGTGCCAGCAGTGAAGAACTAGCACAGCGGCCCACAGATACGCAGTATTTT.

The chain couples TRBV30 to TRBJ2-3; 8 bases align to TRBD2. CDR1 and CDR2 (germline): GTSNPN, SVGIG (reference sequence). This CDR3 region has 16 residues. Germline trimming cut 0 bases from V and 1 base from J; bases unmatched to any gene: 6. The CDR3 protein is CAWSVGSGARTDTQYF. In nucleotides, the CDR3 is TGTGCCTGGAGTGTAGGTAGCGGGGCCCGCACAGATACGCAGTATTTT.

J is TRBJ1-2 and V is TRBV15; 9 nucleotides align to TRBD1. The V segment lost 0 bases and the J segment 7 bases; nucleotides outside the gene matches: 6. This CDR3 region has 15 residues. Germline V gives CDR1 LNHNV, CDR2 YYDKDF (reference sequence). The CDR3 region has the DNA TGTGCCACCAGCAGAGATTACAGGGGGCCTCCTGGCTACACCTTC. Amino acids: CATSRDYRGPPGYTF.

This clone was counted only a few times. V and J are TRBV6-6 and TRBJ1-4, with 7 bases fitting TRBD1. CDR3 length equals 15 residues. Germline V gives CDR1 MNHNY, CDR2 SVGAGI (reference sequence). The trim removed 2 bases at V and 7 bases at J, leaving 7 bases unmatched. CDR3 DNA sequence: TGTGCCAGCAGTTACCCGGGACAGTTGGGTGAAAAACTGTTTTTT. This translates into CASSYPGQLGEKLFF.

The chain joins TRBV15 to TRBJ1-2, with no clear D. Looked up from germline, CDR1 is LNHNV and CDR2 is YYDKDF (reference sequence). There are 13 residues in the CDR3. V lost 0 bases, J lost 6 bases, and 8 bases lay in between. CDR3 sequence reads: CATSREGGNGYTF. DNA for the CDR3: TGTGCCACCAGCAGAGAAGGAGGTAATGGCTACACCTTC.

The chain recombines TRBV28 with TRBJ2-5, with 13 bases lining up with TRBD2. The CDR3 contains 14 residues. V was clipped by 8 bases and J by 6 bases; unmatched bases: 6. Germline CDR1 reads MDHEN; CDR2 reads SYDVKM. The CDR3 reads CASGTSGRAQTQYF. CDR3 sequence (DNA): TGTGCCAGCGGTACTAGCGGGAGGGCACAGACCCAGTACTTC.

The genes are TRBV15 and TRBJ2-2; D is undetermined. The CDR3 runs 13 residues. Germline V lookup: CDR1 LNHNV, CDR2 YYDKDF (reference sequence). Deletions cut 0 bases from V and 6 bases from J, with 5 bases between. The DNA of the CDR3 is TGTGCCACCAGCAGAGATCGGGCCGGGGAGCTGTTTTTT. This codes for CATSRDRAGELFF.

The chain is built from TRBV5-6 and TRBJ1-3, with 9 bases fitting TRBD1. The CDR3 extends over 16 amino acids. After removal of 4 bases from V and 1 base from J, the junction contained 6 bases not matched to a gene. CDR1 and CDR2 (germline): SGHDT, YYEEEE. The CDR3 DNA reads as TGTGCCAGCAGCGGCCTTGGGACAGGGTCTGGAAACACCATATATTTT. It is translated as CASSGLGTGSGNTIYF.

The chain combines TRBV28 with TRBJ1-6; no reliable D call. Looked up from germline, CDR1 is MDHEN and CDR2 is SYDVKM. The CDR3 totals 14 residues. V lost 5 bases to trimming and J lost 7 bases, with 12 bases between them. CDR3 in amino acids: CASSRAGFNSPLHF. In nucleotides, the CDR3 is TGTGCCAGCAGTCGAGCAGGCTTCAATTCACCCCTCCACTTT. Drawing the rest from reference TRBV28 and TRBJ1-6, the complete variable domain is DVKVTQSSRYLVKRTGEKVFLECVQDMDHENMFWYRQDPGLGLRLIYFSYDVKMKEKGDIPEGYSVSREKKERFSLILESASTNQTSMYLCASSRAGFNSPLHFGNGTRLTVT.

This clone was seen more than once but under ten times. This sequence joins TRBV6-1 and TRBJ1-2, with unresolved D. Germline CDR1 MNHNS, CDR2 SASEGT. The length of the CDR3 is 14 residues. V was pared by 3 bases and J by 4 bases, with 12 bases between. CDR3 residues: CASSEYPSGYGYTF. In DNA form, the CDR3 reads TGTGCCAGCAGTGAGTATCCTTCGGGCTATGGCTACACCTTC.

The V gene is TRBV27, the J gene TRBJ1-1, with D perhaps TRBD1 (5 bases). The germline V gene encodes CDR1 MNHEY and CDR2 SMNVEV (reference sequence). The CDR3 is made up of 12 amino acids. V lost 5 bases and J lost 7, with 11 bases in between. The CDR3 reads CASSLDSHEAFF. In DNA form, the CDR3 reads TGTGCCAGCAGTCTAGACAGCCATGAAGCTTTCTTT.

This clone was found a few times. The gene calls are TRBV2 and TRBJ2-7; 11 bases map to TRBD2. With V trimmed by 8 bases and J by 3 bases, 3 bases remained unmatched. From germline, CDR1 is SNHLY and CDR2 FYNNEI. The CDR3 is 13 residues long. The chain's CDR3 is CASRGLAVYEQYF. CDR3 coding DNA: TGTGCCAGCCGGGGACTAGCGGTCTACGAGCAGTACTTC. Using reference TRBV2 and TRBJ2-7 for the parts outside the CDR3, the full variable domain is EPEVTQTPSHQVTQMGQEVILRCVPISNHLYFYWYRQILGQKVEFLVSFYNNEISEKSEIFDDQFSVERPDGSNFTLKIRSTKLEDSAMYFCASRGLAVYEQYFGPGTRLTVT.

There are a few counts of this clone. CDR3 loop: CASSLEAGTRYTF. In DNA, the CDR3 is TGTGCCAGCAGCTTAGAGGCGGGGACCCGTTACACCTTC. The chain recombines TRBV7-8 with TRBJ1-2; possibly TRBD1 for D (5 bases). The CDR3 is made up of 13 amino acids. The ends were cut back, 1 base at V and 11 bases at J, with 14 bases in the middle. Germline lookup yields CDR1 SGHVS and CDR2 FQNEAQ.

This sequence joins TRBV19 and TRBJ2-2; the D gene is possibly TRBD2 (5 bases). Trimming took 6 bases from V and 6 from J, leaving 5 bases between them. The germline V gene has CDR1 LNHDA and CDR2 SQIVND (reference sequence). The CDR3 spans 11 residues. For the CDR3, the DNA is TGTGCCAGTAGGAGGGCCGGGGAGCTGTTTTTT. It specifies CASRRAGELFF.

This rearrangement joins TRBV29-1 to TRBJ1-4, with 7 nucleotides matching TRBD1. Germline V gives CDR1 SQVTM, CDR2 ANQGSEA. Trimming at V came to 2 bases and at J to 2 bases, leaving 5 bases not matched to a gene. This CDR3 region has 15 residues. The CDR3 sequence is CSVERRTGTNEKLFF. CDR3 in DNA: TGCAGCGTTGAAAGAAGGACAGGTACTAATGAAAAACTGTTTTTT.

The chain employs TRBV21-1 and TRBJ2-7; the table's TRBD2 call for D was not verified on the DNA. TRBV21-1 counts as a pseudogene. The CDR3 sequence is 15 residues long. CDR3 amino acids: CASSNWLAPTYEQYF. The CDR3, as DNA: TGTGCCAGCAGCAATTGGCTAGCGCCAACCTACGAGCAGTACTTC.

This chain links TRBV27 with TRBJ1-2; 7 positions match TRBD1. Germline CDR1 reads MNHEY; CDR2 reads SMNVEV (reference sequence). The V and J ends lost 3 bases and 6 bases, in that order; junction bases with no gene match: 13. The CDR3 totals 16 residues. DNA for the CDR3: TGTGCCAGCAGTTTCACCCGTGGACAGGTTGAGGATGGCTACACCTTC. Its protein product is CASSFTRGQVEDGYTF.

The rearrangement joins TRBV2 to TRBJ1-1; 10 nucleotides match TRBD1. The ends lost 7 bases at V and 4 bases at J; junction bases unmatched: 3. Per germline, CDR1 SNHLY and CDR2 FYNNEI. This CDR3 spans 13 amino acids. CDR3 DNA sequence: TGTGCCAGCAAGGACAGGGGGGGCACTGAAGCTTTCTTT. Translation gives CASKDRGGTEAFF. Drawing the rest from reference TRBV2 and TRBJ1-1, the complete variable domain is EPEVTQTPSHQVTQMGQEVILRCVPISNHLYFYWYRQILGQKVEFLVSFYNNEISEKSEIFDDQFSVERPDGSNFTLKIRSTKLEDSAMYFCASKDRGGTEAFFGQGTRLTVV.

The chain combines TRBV15 with TRBJ1-3; D gene ambiguous. Germline CDR1 is LNHNV and CDR2 is YYDKDF (reference sequence). The germline V and J ends were trimmed by 1 base and 7 bases, with 5 bases remaining between them. The CDR3 is made up of 12 amino acids. The CDR3: CATSRAENTIYF. CDR3 coding DNA: TGTGCCACCAGCAGAGCCGAGAACACCATATATTTT. Combining the CDR3 with reference TRBV15 and TRBJ1-3 gives the whole variable domain DAMVIQNPRYQVTQFGKPVTLSCSQTLNHNVMYWYQQKSSQAPKLLFHYYDKDFNNEADTPDNFQSRRPNTSFCFLDIRSPGLGDTAMYLCATSRAENTIYFGEGSWLTVV.

V usage is TRBV30 and J usage is TRBJ1-2; no clear D gene. Germline V gives CDR1 GTSNPN, CDR2 SVGIG (reference sequence). The CDR3 has 15 amino acids. V shed 1 base and J shed 0 bases, with 12 bases lying between them. The CDR3 sequence: CAWSGFLGANYGYTF. CDR3 sequence (DNA): TGTGCCTGGAGTGGATTTCTGGGAGCTAACTATGGCTACACCTTC.

J is TRBJ1-2 and V is TRBV6-5; no firm D call. Deletions cut 2 bases from V and 2 bases from J, with 6 bases between. CDR3 length: 13 residues. Germline V gives CDR1 MNHEY, CDR2 SVGAGI. CDR3 residues: CASSYDGNYGYTF. The CDR3 DNA reads as TGTGCCAGCAGTTACGACGGGAACTATGGCTACACCTTC.

The CDR3 is CASSVVTGTTDTQYF. The CDR3 nucleotides read TGTGCCAGCAGCGTAGTGACAGGGACTACAGATACGCAGTATTTT. This chain joins TRBV9 and TRBJ2-3; D might be TRBD1 (7 bases). Trimming took 0 bases from V and 3 from J, leaving 11 bases between them. This CDR3 spans 15 amino acids. In germline, CDR1 is SGDLS, CDR2 YYNGEE.

The rearrangement links TRBV9 to TRBJ1-1, with unresolved D. The ends were cut back, 0 bases at V and 1 base at J, with 10 bases in the middle. The germline V gene encodes CDR1 SGDLS and CDR2 YYNGEE. The CDR3 has 15 residues. The CDR3 is CASSVVPAENTEAFF. CDR3 DNA: TGTGCCAGCAGCGTAGTCCCCGCAGAGAACACTGAAGCTTTCTTT.